The 11 T cell receptor beta chains presented below share a single source sample, sequenced in a study of Graves' ophthalmopathy and Graves' hyperthyroidism. RNA transcripts served as template for amplifying TCR beta CDR3 sequences. First-round RT-PCR employed HTBI primers, with a second-round multiplex PCR after it. TCRdb reanalysed the multiplex PCR reads using MiXCR and keeps one entry per CDR3 protein. The profile shows 200,000 to 250,000 distinct CDR3 sequences, 20% to 25% of them singletons. The material sequenced was peripheral blood. These TCRs come from a woman aged 45-65 years with Graves' ophthalmopathy.

This chain joins TRBV4-2 and TRBJ2-7; 10 bases are a match to TRBD2. Germline V gives CDR1 LGHNA, CDR2 YNFKEQ. Trimming at V came to 0 bases and at J to 4 bases, leaving 9 bases not matched to a gene. CDR3 length equals 17 residues. CDR3 region: CASSQDSLAGVRYEQYF. The CDR3 nucleotides read TGTGCCAGCAGCCAAGATTCCCTAGCGGGAGTGAGGTACGAGCAGTACTTC.

The chain is built from TRBV2 and TRBJ2-5; D perhaps matches TRBD2 (5 bases). Looked up from germline, CDR1 is SNHLY and CDR2 is FYNNEI. V was cut by 3 bases and J by 5 bases, with 13 bases left in between. The CDR3 runs to 14 residues. Here the CDR3 reads CASSDGLAWETQYF. The CDR3 DNA reads as TGTGCCAGCAGTGATGGGCTAGCTTGGGAGACCCAGTACTTC.

The sample holds a few counts of this clonotype. The chain employs TRBV20-1 and TRBJ2-7; no clear D. Germline loops: CDR1 DFQATT, CDR2 SNEGSKA (reference sequence). Deletions cut 6 bases from V and 3 bases from J, with 18 bases between. This CDR3 region has 14 residues. In DNA form, the CDR3 reads TGCAGTGCGCCGCCCCTCCGACCCTTCTACGAGCAGTACTTC. As protein: CSAPPLRPFYEQYF.

This clonotype was counted many times. The chain links TRBV6-1 to TRBJ1-2, with D perhaps TRBD1 (6 bases). The CDR3 totals 15 residues. Germline V lookup: CDR1 MNHNS, CDR2 SASEGT. Trimming left V 1 base short and J 4 bases short, with 13 bases between. The CDR3 here is CASSEENQGFYGYTF. The CDR3 coding sequence is TGTGCCAGCAGTGAAGAGAATCAGGGGTTCTATGGCTACACCTTC.

This clonotype was detected ten times or more. V gene TRBV27 combines with J gene TRBJ2-5, with 7 bases fitting TRBD2. Trimming removed 6 bases from V and 2 bases from J; junction bases left unmatched: 6. Germline CDR1 is MNHEY and CDR2 is SMNVEV (reference sequence). This CDR3 region has 14 residues. CDR3 nucleotides: TGTGCCAGCAGGCCTAACGGGAGGCAAGAGACCCAGTACTTC. Translating it yields CASRPNGRQETQYF.

This clonotype was picked up many times. The rearrangement joins TRBV20-1 to TRBJ1-1, with D possibly matching TRBD1 (6 bases). V lost 5 bases, J lost 6 bases, and 16 bases lay in between. Germline V gene sequence: CDR1 DFQATT, CDR2 SNEGSKA (reference sequence). The CDR3 extends over 13 amino acids. CDR3 DNA sequence: TGCAGTGCTCCCAGGGGATCTGGCGCTGAAGCTTTCTTT. Its translation: CSAPRGSGAEAFF.

Details on this clonotype: At one end the junction does not follow the germline gene, possibly because of a read error. The chain is built from TRBV19 and TRBJ1-5; perhaps TRBD1 as D (6 bases). The CDR3 length is 15 residues. Germline V gene lookup returns CDR1 LNHDA and CDR2 SQIVND (reference sequence). The CDR3 here is CASSKGGLGNRPQHF. CDR3 DNA sequence: TGTGCCAGTAGTAAGGGGGGCTTGGGCAATCGGCCCCAGCATTTT.

This clonotype came up many times. The chain uses TRBV7-8 and TRBJ2-7; 12 bases are a match to TRBD1. This CDR3 is 16 amino acids long. Germline CDR1 and CDR2: SGHVS and FQNEAQ. V was pared by 4 bases and J by 7 bases, with 11 bases of the junction left unmatched. The CDR3 region has the DNA TGTGCCAGCAGCTACCTACCGGGACAGGGGGCCTTTGAGCAGTACTTC. It translates to CASSYLPGQGAFEQYF.

The chain is built from TRBV2 and TRBJ1-1; D unclear. The CDR3 has 13 amino acids. Germline loops: CDR1 SNHLY, CDR2 FYNNEI. V shed 5 bases and J shed 7 bases, with 14 bases lying between them. CDR3 coding DNA: TGTGCCAGCAGTCGGATCAGCTACAGTGAAGCTTTCTTT. It specifies CASSRISYSEAFF. The full variable domain, rest sourced from reference TRBV2 and TRBJ1-1, is EPEVTQTPSHQVTQMGQEVILRCVPISNHLYFYWYRQILGQKVEFLVSFYNNEISEKSEIFDDQFSVERPDGSNFTLKIRSTKLEDSAMYFCASSRISYSEAFFGQGTRLTVV.

This clonotype showed up many times. V gene TRBV12-3 or TRBV12-4 combines with J gene TRBJ2-7; D is undetermined. CDR3 size: 15 residues. The ends were cut back, 3 bases at V and 5 bases at J, with 17 bases in the middle. This CDR3 reads CASSFRVLGGNEQYF. The CDR3 coding sequence is TGTGCCAGCAGTTTCCGCGTCCTTGGTGGGAACGAGCAGTACTTC.

The chain recombines TRBV5-1 with TRBJ2-7, with D perhaps TRBD2 (6 bases). Germline assignment: CDR1 SGHRS and CDR2 YFSETQ. The CDR3 totals 15 residues. V lost 3 bases, J lost 2 bases, and 15 bases lay in between. The CDR3 nucleotides read TGCGCCAGCAGCTCGGTCCCGGGAGCACCCTACGAGCAGTACTTC. Its protein is CASSSVPGAPYEQYF.